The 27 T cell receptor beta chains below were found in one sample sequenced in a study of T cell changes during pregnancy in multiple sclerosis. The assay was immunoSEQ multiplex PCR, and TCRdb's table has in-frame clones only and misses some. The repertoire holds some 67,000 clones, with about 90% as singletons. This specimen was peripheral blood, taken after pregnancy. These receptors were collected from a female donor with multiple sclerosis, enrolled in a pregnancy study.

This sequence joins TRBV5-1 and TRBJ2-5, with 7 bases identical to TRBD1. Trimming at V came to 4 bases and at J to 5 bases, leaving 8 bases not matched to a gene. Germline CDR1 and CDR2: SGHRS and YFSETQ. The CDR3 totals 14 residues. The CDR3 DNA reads TGCGCCAGCAGCACGCAGGGGGATCGGGAGACCCAGTACTTC. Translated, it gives CASSTQGDRETQYF.

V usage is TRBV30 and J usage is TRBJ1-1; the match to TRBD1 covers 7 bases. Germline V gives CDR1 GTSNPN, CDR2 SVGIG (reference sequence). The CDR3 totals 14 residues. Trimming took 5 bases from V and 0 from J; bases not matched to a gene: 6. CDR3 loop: CAWGWDSMNTEAFF. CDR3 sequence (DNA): TGTGCCTGGGGATGGGACAGCATGAACACTGAAGCTTTCTTT.

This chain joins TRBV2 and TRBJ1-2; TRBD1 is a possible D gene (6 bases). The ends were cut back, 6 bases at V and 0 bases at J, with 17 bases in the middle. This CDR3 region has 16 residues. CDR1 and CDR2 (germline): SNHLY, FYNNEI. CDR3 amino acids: CASSGQTSIANYGYTF. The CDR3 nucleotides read TGTGCCAGCAGCGGACAGACTTCCATAGCTAACTATGGCTACACCTTC.

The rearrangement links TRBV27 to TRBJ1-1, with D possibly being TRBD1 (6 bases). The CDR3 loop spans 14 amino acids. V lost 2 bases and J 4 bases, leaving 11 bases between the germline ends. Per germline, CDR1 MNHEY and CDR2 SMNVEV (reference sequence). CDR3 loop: CASSLQGWGTEAFF. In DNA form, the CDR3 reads TGTGCCAGCAGTTTACAGGGGTGGGGCACTGAAGCTTTCTTT.

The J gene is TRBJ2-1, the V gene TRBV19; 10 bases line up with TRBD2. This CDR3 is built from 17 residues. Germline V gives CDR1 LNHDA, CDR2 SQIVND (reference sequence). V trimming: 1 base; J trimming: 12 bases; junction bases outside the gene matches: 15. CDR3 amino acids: CASSIAHLGKLAGSQFF. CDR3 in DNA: TGTGCCAGTAGTATAGCCCACTTAGGTAAACTAGCGGGATCGCAGTTCTTC.

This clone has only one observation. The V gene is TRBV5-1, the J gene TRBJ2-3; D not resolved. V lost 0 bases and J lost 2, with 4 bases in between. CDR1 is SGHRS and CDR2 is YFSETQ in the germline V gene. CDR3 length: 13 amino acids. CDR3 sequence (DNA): TGCGCCAGCAGCTTGGCCTACACAGATACGCAGTATTTT. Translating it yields CASSLAYTDTQYF.

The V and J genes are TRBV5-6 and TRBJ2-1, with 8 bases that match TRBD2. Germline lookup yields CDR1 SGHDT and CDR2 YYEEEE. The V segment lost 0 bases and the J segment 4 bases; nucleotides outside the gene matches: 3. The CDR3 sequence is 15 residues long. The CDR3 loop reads CASSLAASGYNEQFF. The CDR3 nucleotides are TGTGCCAGCAGCTTGGCGGCTAGCGGGTACAATGAGCAGTTCTTC.

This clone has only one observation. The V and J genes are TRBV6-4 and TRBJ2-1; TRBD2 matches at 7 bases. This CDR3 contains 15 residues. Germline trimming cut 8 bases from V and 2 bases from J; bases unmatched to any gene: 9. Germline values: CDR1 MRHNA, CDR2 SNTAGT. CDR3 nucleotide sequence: TGTGCCAGCTCTAGACTAGCAGAGACCTACAATGAGCAGTTCTTC. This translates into CASSRLAETYNEQFF.

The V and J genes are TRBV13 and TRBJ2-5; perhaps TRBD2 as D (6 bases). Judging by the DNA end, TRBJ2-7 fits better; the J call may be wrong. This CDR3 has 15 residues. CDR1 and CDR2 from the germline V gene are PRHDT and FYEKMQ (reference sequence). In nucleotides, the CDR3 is TGTGCCAGCAGCCCTTCCCGCGGGAACACCTACGAGCAGTACTTC. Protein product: CASSPSRGNTYEQYF.

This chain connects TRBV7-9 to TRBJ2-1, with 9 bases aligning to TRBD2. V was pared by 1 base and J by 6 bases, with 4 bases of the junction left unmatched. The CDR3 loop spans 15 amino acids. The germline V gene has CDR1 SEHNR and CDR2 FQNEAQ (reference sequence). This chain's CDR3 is CASSLGLADINEQFF. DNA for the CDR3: TGTGCCAGCAGCTTAGGACTAGCGGATATCAATGAGCAGTTCTTC.

CDR3 region: CASSVSVETQYF. The DNA of the CDR3 is TGTGCCAGCAGTGTCTCTGTGGAGACCCAGTACTTC. The chain has TRBV2 and TRBJ2-5; no clear D. The V gene's germline CDR1 is SNHLY and CDR2 FYNNEI. There are 12 residues in the CDR3. The V and J ends lost 4 bases and 5 bases respectively, with 8 bases between them.

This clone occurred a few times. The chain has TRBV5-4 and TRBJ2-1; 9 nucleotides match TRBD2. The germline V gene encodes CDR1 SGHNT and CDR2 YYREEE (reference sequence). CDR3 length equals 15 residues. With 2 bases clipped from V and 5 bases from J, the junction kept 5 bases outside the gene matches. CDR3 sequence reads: CASSFSSGTHNEQFF. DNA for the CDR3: TGTGCCAGCAGCTTCTCTAGCGGGACTCACAATGAGCAGTTCTTC.

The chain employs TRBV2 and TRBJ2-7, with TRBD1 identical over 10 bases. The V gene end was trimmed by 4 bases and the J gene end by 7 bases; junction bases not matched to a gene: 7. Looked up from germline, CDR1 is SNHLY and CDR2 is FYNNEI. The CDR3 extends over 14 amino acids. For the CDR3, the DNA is TGTGCCAGCAGTGGGGACAGGGGATTTGGTGAGCAGTACTTC. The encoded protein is CASSGDRGFGEQYF. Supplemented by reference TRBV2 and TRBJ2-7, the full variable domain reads EPEVTQTPSHQVTQMGQEVILRCVPISNHLYFYWYRQILGQKVEFLVSFYNNEISEKSEIFDDQFSVERPDGSNFTLKIRSTKLEDSAMYFCASSGDRGFGEQYFGPGTRLTVT.

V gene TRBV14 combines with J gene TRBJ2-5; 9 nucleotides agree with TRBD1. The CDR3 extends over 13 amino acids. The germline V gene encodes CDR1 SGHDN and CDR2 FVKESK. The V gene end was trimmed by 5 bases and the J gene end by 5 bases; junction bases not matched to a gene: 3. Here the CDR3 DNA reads TGTGCCAGCAGCGACAGGGGGTTGGAGACCCAGTACTTC. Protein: CASSDRGLETQYF.

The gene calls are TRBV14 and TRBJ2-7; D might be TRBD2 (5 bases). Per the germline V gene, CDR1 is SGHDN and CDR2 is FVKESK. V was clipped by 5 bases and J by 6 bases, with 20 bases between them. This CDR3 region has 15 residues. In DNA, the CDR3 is TGTGCCAGCAGCTCGCAGGACGGCGATGCGGGCGAGCAGTACTTC. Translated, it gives CASSSQDGDAGEQYF.

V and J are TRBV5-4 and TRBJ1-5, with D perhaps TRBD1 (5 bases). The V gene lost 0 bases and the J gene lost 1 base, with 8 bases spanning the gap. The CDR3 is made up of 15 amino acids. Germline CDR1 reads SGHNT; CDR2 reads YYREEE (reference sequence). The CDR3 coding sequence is TGTGCCAGCAGCTTGGATCCAGGGAGCAATCAGCCCCAGCATTTT. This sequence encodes CASSLDPGSNQPQHF.

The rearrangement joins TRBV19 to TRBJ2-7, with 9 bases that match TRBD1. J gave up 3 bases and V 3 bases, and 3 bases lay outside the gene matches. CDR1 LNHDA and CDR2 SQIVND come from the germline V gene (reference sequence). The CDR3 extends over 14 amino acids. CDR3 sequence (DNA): TGTGCCAGTAGTATCGGACAGGGGAGCTACGAGCAGTACTTC. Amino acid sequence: CASSIGQGSYEQYF.

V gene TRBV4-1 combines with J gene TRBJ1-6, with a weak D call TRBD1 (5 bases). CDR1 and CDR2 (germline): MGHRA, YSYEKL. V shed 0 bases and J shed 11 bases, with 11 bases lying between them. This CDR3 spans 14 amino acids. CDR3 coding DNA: TGCGCCAGCAGCCAAGAGGGGCCTTTGGCACCCCTCCACTTT. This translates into CASSQEGPLAPLHF.

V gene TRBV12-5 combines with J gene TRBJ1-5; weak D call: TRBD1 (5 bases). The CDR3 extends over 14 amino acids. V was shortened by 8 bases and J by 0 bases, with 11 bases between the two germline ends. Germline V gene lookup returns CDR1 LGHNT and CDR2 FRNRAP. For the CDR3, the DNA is TGTGCTAGTACAACAGGAGATAGCAATCAGCCCCAGCATTTT. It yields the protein CASTTGDSNQPQHF.

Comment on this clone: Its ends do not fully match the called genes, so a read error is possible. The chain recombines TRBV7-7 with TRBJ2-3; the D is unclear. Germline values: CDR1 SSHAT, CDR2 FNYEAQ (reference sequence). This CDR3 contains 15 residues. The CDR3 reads CASSPLAVPTDTQYF. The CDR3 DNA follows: TGTGCTAGCAGCCCCCTGGCGGTTCCCACAGATACGCAGTATTTT.

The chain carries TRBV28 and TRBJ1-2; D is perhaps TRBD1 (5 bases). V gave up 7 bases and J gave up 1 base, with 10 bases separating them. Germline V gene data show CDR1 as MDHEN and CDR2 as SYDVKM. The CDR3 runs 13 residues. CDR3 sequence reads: CASIGTGNYGYTF. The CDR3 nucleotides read TGTGCCAGCATTGGGACTGGTAACTATGGCTACACCTTC.

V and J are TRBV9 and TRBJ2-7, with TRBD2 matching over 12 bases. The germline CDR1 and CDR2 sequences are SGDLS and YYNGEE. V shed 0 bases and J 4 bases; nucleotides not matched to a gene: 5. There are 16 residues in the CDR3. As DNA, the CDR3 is TGTGCCAGCAGCGTAGGTCTAGCGGGAGGGCCTTACGAGCAGTACTTC. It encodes CASSVGLAGGPYEQYF.

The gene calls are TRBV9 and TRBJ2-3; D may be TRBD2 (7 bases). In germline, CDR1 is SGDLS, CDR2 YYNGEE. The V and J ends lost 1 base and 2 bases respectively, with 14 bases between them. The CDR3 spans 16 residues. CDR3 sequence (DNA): TGTGCCAGCAGCGTACTAGGGGGAGGGCCCACAGATACGCAGTATTTT. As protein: CASSVLGGGPTDTQYF. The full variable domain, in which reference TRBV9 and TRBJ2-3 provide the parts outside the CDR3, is DSGVTQTPKHLITATGQRVTLRCSPRSGDLSVYWYQQSLDQGLQFLIQYYNGEERAKGNILERFSAQQFPDLHSELNLSSLELGDSALYFCASSVLGGGPTDTQYFGPGTRLTVL.

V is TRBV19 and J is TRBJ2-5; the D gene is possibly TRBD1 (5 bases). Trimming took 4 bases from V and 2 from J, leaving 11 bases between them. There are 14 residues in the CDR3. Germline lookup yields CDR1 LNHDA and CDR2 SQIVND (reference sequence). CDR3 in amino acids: CASSTGHPQETQYF. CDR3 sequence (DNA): TGTGCCAGTAGTACCGGACATCCACAAGAGACCCAGTACTTC.

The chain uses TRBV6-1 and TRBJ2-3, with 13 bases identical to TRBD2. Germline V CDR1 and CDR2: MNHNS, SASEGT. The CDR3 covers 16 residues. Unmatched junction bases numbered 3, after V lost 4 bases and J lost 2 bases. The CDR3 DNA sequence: TGTGCCAGCAGTGGACTAGCGGGAGGAACCACAGATACGCAGTATTTT. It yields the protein CASSGLAGGTTDTQYF.

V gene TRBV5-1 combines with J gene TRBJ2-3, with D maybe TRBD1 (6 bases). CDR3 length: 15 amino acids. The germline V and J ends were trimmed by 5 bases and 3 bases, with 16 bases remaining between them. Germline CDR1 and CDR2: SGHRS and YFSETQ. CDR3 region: CASSLAGTWTDTQYF. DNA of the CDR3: TGCGCCAGCAGTTTAGCCGGGACATGGACAGATACGCAGTATTTT. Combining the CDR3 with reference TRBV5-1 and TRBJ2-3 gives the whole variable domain KAGVTQTPRYLIKTRGQQVTLSCSPISGHRSVSWYQQTPGQGLQFLFEYFSETQRNKGNFPGRFSGRQFSNSRSEMNVSTLELGDSALYLCASSLAGTWTDTQYFGPGTRLTVL.

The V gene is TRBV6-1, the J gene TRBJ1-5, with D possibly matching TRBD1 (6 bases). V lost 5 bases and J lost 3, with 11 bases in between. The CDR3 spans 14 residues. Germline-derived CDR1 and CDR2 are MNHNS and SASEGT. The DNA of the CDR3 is TGTGCCAGCAGTCCATGGACAGACAATCAGCCCCAGCATTTT. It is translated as CASSPWTDNQPQHF.